The TCR beta chain described here comes from a study of blood T cell repertoires in COVID-19 (dated by TCRdb to the early 2020s). A note on the overall study: Samples from collaborators originated in the United States, Italy and Spain and spanned both the acute and convalescent phases of COVID-19. The material from the prospective study consisted of cDNA or gDNA derived from T cells, B-cell-depleted T cells, or PBMCs. The dataset comprised deeply sampled blood TCRbeta repertoires from subjects exposed to, actively infected with, or recovered from COVID-19. The repertoires were released in a freely available public database intended as a resource for research on the immune response to SARS-CoV-2. The samples were drawn from two sources: the first 160 participants of the ongoing ImmuneRACE study, and over 950 subjects contributed by 6 global collaborators. Sample metadata almost always included a de-identified subject ID, COVID-19 status, age in years and sex. Where available, HLA class I and class II types were taken from metadata supplied by the sample provider and were not determined by assay-based typing.

Points the paper makes about the study in general: How much clinical and demographic metadata was included differed by source and by participant, and the metadata was provided uncurated.

Comments on this clone: The antigen this receptor binds is unknown. One base away there is no much larger clone; base qualities are not given.

Each collaborating institution followed its own protocols to collect whole blood in K2EDTA tubes. For TCRbeta analysis, collaborator samples were shipped as frozen whole blood, as isolated PBMCs, or as DNA extracted from either sample type. TCRbeta CDR3 regions were amplified from genomic DNA by means of the immunoSEQ Assay, a bias-controlled multiplex PCR. Turning to the authors' computational methods: Within the assay, amplification of reference gene primers was used to estimate how many nucleated cells each sample contained. Sequence reads were collapsed and filtered to measure the absolute abundance of every unique TCRbeta CDR3 rearrangement. For each sample, productive Simpson clonality was calculated as the square root of Simpson's diversity index over productive rearrangements. TCRdb limited this immuneACCESS table to in-frame rearrangements with V and J called. A share of clones is missing; checked studies link under half to unresolved V genes, and the rest is unexplained. That table gives V, J and clone size, and the DNA gave D and trimming. The sample contains 200,000 or so clones, roughly 85% of them found a single time. The ten largest clones represent 11% of the sample.

Sequences were obtained from peripheral blood. The clonotype was recovered from a human donor with active or convalescent COVID-19. The donor label of this sample is uncertain.

The nucleotides are TGTGCCAGCAGTTTGGGCAAAGGAAACACCATATATTTT. It translates as CASSLGKGNTIYF. The sequence joins TRBV12-3 or TRBV12-4 to TRBJ1-3; the D gene assignment is ambiguous. The CDR3, cysteine through phenylalanine, is 13 amino acids long. The retained sequence is limited to the CDR3, 39 bases, with the frame set at the first base. V lost 3 bases and J lost 4 bases; the stretch between them is 7 bases long.